Given below is one T cell receptor beta chain in context. Its specificity is unknown. These data originate in a study of T cell responses to AZD1222 COVID-19 vaccine. Study background: Recipients boosted at about 4 weeks or about 12 weeks are pooled.

Germline assignment: CDR1 SGHTA and CDR2 FQGTGA. The CDR3 has 12 amino acids. Losses at the gene ends were 5 bases for V and 7 bases for J; bases not matched to a gene: 5. Overall study findings and caveats: Donors, mostly white British, included more females; clonal diversity was possibly underestimated. The repertoires were collected only after the peak T cell response. Just a handful of AZD1222 recipients tested seropositive at baseline.

Profiled with immunoSEQ multiplex PCR; TCRdb holds only in-frame clones, not every one. Counted here are some 150,000 clones, 85% to 95% occurring once; the ten biggest clones make up 1.5% to 2%. Specimen: peripheral blood, collected on day 0 of AZD1222 vaccination. The origin of this receptor is an adult in good health. The chain combines TRBV7-3 with TRBJ2-7; 7 bases align to TRBD1. DNA of the CDR3: TGTGCCAGCAGCGACAGGGTTGGAGAGCAGTACTTC. Protein: CASSDRVGEQYF.